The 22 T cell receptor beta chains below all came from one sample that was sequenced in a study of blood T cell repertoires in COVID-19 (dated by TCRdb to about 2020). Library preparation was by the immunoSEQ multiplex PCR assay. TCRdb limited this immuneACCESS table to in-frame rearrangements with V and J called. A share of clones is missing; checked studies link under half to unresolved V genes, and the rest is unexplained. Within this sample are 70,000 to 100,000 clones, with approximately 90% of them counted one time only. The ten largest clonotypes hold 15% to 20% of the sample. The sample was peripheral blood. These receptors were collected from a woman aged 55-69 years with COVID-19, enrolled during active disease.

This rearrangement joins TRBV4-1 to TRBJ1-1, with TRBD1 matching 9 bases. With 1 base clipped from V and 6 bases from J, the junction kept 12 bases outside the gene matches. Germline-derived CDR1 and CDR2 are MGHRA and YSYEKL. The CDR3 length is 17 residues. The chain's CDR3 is CASSQAGRDRASAEAFF. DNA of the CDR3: TGCGCCAGCAGCCAAGCGGGGCGGGACAGGGCATCGGCTGAAGCTTTCTTT.

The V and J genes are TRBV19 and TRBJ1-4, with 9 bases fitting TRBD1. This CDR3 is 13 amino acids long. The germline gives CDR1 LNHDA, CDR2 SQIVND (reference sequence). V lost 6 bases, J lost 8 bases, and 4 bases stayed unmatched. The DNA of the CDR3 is TGTGCCAGTAGAGGGACAGGGTGGGAAAAACTGTTTTTT. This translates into CASRGTGWEKLFF.

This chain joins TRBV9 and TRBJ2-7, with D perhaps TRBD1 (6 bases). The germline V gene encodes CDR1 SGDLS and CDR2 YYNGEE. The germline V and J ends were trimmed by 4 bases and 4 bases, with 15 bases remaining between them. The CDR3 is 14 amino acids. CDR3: CASSPGTSLYEQYF. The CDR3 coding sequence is TGTGCCAGCAGCCCCGGGACATCCCTTTACGAGCAGTACTTC. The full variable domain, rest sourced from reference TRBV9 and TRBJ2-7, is DSGVTQTPKHLITATGQRVTLRCSPRSGDLSVYWYQQSLDQGLQFLIQYYNGEERAKGNILERFSAQQFPDLHSELNLSSLELGDSALYFCASSPGTSLYEQYFGPGTRLTVT.

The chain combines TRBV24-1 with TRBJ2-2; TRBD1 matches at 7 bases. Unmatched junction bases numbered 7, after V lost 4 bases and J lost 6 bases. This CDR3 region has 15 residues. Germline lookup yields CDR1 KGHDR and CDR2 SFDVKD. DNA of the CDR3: TGTGCCACCAGTGAGACCTTCCAGGGGGCCGGGGAGCTGTTTTTT. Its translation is CATSETFQGAGELFF.

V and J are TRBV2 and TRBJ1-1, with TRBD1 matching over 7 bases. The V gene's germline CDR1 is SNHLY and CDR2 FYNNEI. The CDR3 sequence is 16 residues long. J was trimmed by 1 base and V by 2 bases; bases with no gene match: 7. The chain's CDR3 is CASSERGGEANTEAFF. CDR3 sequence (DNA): TGTGCCAGCAGTGAAAGAGGGGGCGAAGCGAACACTGAAGCTTTCTTT.

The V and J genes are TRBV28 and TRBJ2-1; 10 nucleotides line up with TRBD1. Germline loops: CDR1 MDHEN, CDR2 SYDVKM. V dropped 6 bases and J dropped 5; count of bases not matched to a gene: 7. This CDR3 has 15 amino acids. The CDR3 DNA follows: TGTGCCAGCAGCCAAGGGACAGGGGCAGACAATGAGCAGTTCTTC. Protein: CASSQGTGADNEQFF.

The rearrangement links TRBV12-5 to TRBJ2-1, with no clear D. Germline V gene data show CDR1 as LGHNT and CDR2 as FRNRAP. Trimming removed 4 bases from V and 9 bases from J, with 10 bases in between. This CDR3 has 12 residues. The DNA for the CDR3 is TGTGCTAGTGGTTCGACGGGTGGTGAGCAGTTCTTC. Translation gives CASGSTGGEQFF.

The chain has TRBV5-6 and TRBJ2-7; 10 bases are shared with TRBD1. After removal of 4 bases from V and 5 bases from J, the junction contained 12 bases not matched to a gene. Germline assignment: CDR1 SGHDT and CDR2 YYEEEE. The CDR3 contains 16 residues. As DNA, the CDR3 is TGTGCCAGCAGCGCCGTTTCTTGGGACAGGGGCAACGAGCAGTACTTC. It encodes CASSAVSWDRGNEQYF.

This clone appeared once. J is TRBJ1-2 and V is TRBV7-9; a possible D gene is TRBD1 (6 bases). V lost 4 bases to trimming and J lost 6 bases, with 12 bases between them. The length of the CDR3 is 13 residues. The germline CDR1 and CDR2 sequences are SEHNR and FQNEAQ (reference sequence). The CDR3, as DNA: TGTGCCAGCAGCTCCGGTCCAGGGGATGGCTACACCTTC. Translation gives CASSSGPGDGYTF.

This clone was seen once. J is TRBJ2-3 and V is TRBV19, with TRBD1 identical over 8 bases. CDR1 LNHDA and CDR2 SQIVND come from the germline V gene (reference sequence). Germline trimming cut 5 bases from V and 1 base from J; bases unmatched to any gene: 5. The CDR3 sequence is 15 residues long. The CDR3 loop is CASSFRQGRTDTQYF. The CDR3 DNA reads TGTGCCAGTAGTTTCCGACAGGGGCGCACAGATACGCAGTATTTT.

This CDR3 is CASSPLKRETQYF. Here the CDR3 DNA reads TGTGCCAGCAGCCCCCTGAAGAGGGAGACCCAGTACTTC. V is TRBV21-1 and J is TRBJ2-5; the table gives TRBD2 as D, unverified against the DNA. TRBV21-1 is a pseudogene locus. This CDR3 has 13 residues.

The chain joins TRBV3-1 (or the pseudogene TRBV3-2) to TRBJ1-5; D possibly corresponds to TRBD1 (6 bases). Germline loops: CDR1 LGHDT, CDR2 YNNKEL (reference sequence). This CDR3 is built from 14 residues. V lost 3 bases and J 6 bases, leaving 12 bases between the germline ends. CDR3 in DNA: TGTGCCAGCAGCCAGAACCCAGGGGTTCAGCCCCAGCATTTT. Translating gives CASSQNPGVQPQHF.

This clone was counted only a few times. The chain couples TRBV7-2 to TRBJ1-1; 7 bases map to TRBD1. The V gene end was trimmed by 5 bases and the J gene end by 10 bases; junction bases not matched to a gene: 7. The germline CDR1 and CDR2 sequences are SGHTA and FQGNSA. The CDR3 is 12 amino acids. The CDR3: CASSRTTGVAFF. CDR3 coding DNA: TGTGCCAGCAGCCGGACAACAGGGGTAGCTTTCTTT.

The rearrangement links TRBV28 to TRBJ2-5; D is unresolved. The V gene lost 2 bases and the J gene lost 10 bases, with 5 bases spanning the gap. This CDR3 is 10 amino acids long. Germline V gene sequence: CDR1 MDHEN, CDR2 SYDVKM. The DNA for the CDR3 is TGTGCCAGCAGTTTAAATCGCCAGTACTTC. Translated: CASSLNRQYF.

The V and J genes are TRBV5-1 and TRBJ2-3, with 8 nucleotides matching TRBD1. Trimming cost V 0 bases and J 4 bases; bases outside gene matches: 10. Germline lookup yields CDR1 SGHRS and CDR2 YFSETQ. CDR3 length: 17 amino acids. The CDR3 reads CASSLANRAGQADTQYF. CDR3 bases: TGCGCCAGCAGCTTGGCCAATAGGGCGGGACAGGCAGATACGCAGTATTTT.

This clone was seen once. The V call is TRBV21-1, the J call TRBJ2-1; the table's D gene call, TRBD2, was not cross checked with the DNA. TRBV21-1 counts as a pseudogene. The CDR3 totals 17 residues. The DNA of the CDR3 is TGTGCCAGCAGCAGTATGCCGGGACTCCACTCCTACAATGAGCAGTTCTTC. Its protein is CASSSMPGLHSYNEQFF.

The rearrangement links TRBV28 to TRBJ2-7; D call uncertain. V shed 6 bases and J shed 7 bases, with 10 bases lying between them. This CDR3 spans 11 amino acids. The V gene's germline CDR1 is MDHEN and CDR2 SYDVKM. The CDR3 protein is CASRLTREQYF. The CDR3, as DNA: TGTGCCAGCAGGCTCACTCGAGAGCAGTACTTC.

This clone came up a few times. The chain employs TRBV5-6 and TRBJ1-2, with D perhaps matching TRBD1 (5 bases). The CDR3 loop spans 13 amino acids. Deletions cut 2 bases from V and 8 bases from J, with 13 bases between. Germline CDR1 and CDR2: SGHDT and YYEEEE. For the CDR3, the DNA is TGTGCCAGCAGCTTTATGGACCCAGGGGGCTACACCTTC. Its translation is CASSFMDPGGYTF.

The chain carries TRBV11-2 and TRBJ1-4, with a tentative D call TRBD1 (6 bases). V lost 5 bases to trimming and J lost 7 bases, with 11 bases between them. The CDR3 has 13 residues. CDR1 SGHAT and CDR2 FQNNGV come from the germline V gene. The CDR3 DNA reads TGTGCCAGCAGCCTCCCAGGGGTTGAAAAACTGTTTTTT. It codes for CASSLPGVEKLFF.

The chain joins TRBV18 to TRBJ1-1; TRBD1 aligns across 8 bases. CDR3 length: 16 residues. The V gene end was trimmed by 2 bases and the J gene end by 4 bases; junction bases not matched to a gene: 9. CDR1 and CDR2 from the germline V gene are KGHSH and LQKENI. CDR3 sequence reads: CASSPYDRGVGTEAFF. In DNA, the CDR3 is TGTGCCAGCTCACCATACGACAGGGGAGTGGGCACTGAAGCTTTCTTT.

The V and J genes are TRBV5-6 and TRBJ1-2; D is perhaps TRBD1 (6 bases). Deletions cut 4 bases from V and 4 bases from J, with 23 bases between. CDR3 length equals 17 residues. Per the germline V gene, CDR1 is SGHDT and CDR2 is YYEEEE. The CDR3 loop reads CASSLYNRAPSRYGYTF. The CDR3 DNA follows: TGTGCCAGCAGCCTATATAACAGGGCTCCCTCACGCTATGGCTACACCTTC.

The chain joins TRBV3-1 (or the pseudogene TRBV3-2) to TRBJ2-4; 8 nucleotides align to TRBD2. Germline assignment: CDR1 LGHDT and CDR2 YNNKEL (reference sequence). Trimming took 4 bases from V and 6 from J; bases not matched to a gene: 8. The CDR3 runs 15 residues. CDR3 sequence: CASSPGLAGRNIQYF. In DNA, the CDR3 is TGTGCCAGCAGCCCCGGCCTAGCGGGCCGAAACATTCAGTACTTC.